The clone carrying this T cell receptor beta chain has only a few counts. The target antigen is unknown. The sample originates from a study of identifying expanded T cells in peripheral blood. Trimming removed 4 bases from V and 5 bases from J, with 11 bases in between. This CDR3 has 13 amino acids. Germline V gives CDR1 MNHEY, CDR2 SVGAGI. Overall study results and limits: Around 1.2 clones differed between technical replicates, versus roughly 16 and 20 over time.

This table comes from immunoSEQ multiplex PCR, and its TCRdb copy is limited to in-frame clones, with some not included. The sample yields roughly 75,000 clones, approximately 87% seen once. The chain couples TRBV6-5 to TRBJ1-2; a weak D match, TRBD1 (5 bases). This TCR was sampled from a person aged 18 to 75 in good health. The material sequenced was blood. CDR3 in DNA: TGTGCCAGCAGTTTCGGGGGGAGGTATGGCTACACCTTC. Translation gives CASSFGGRYGYTF.